This passage covers 17 T cell receptor beta chains from one sample sequenced in a study of regulatory T cells in long-lasting Graves disease. As for time point: newly diagnosed GD, antithyroid drugs for less than 3 months. The TCR library was prepared using RNA isolated from PBMCs. In building TCR beta libraries, iRepertoire HTBI primers were used together with Arm-PCR of CDR3 regions. TCRdb called the multiplex PCR reads again in MiXCR, with one record for every CDR3 protein. Here the sample spans roughly 220,000 distinct CDR3 sequences, about 18% being singletons. The input for sequencing was peripheral blood mononuclear cells (PBMCs), taken at new diagnosis, from a patient treated with antithyroid drugs. Receptors were obtained from a female donor with Graves disease.

This clonotype has a count of ten or more. The CDR3 DNA reads as TGTGCCACCAGTGTACCAGCGGGAGCTGTAGATACGCAGTATTTT. Translated, it gives CATSVPAGAVDTQYF. This rearrangement joins TRBV24-1 to TRBJ2-3, with TRBD2 matching over 8 bases. Germline CDR1 KGHDR, CDR2 SFDVKD. The CDR3 is 15 amino acids. The ends lost 5 bases at V and 5 bases at J; junction bases unmatched: 8.

This clonotype has at least ten counts. The chain combines TRBV12-5 with TRBJ1-3, with 10 bases fitting TRBD1. V lost 4 bases to trimming and J lost 7 bases; unmatched junction nucleotides: 7. The CDR3 totals 15 residues. Looked up from germline, CDR1 is LGHNT and CDR2 is FRNRAP. CDR3 region: CASGWDRGLGNTIYF. The CDR3 bases are TGTGCTAGTGGTTGGGACAGGGGTCTCGGTAACACCATATATTTT. Filled out from reference TRBV12-5 and TRBJ1-3, the complete variable domain reads DARVTQTPRHKVTEMGQEVTMRCQPILGHNTVFWYRQTMMQGLELLAYFRNRAPLDDSGMPKDRFSAEMPDATLATLKIQPSEPRDSAVYFCASGWDRGLGNTIYFGEGSWLTVV.

The table lists this clonotype with many counts. The chain is built from TRBV3-1 and TRBJ2-7; tentative D call: TRBD2 (5 bases). This CDR3 spans 13 amino acids. From germline, CDR1 is LGHDT and CDR2 YNNKEL (reference sequence). With 0 bases removed from V and 4 bases from J, the gap between germline ends came to 7 bases. The CDR3 protein is CASSQERRYEQYF. Written as DNA, the CDR3 is TGTGCCAGCAGCCAAGAGAGGAGGTACGAGCAGTACTTC.

There are many counts of this clonotype. The gene calls are TRBV7-9 and TRBJ2-7; D not certain. Trimming took 3 bases from V and 2 from J, leaving 5 bases between them. The CDR3 is 12 residues long. Looked up from germline, CDR1 is SEHNR and CDR2 is FQNEAQ (reference sequence). DNA for the CDR3: TGTGCCAGCAGCTTTTCGACCTACGAGCAGTACTTC. Its protein is CASSFSTYEQYF.

On this clonotype: A far larger clone is only one base removed, so a read error is likely. The V gene is TRBV9, the J gene TRBJ2-1; a possible D gene is TRBD1 (5 bases). Trimming took off 7 bases at V and 2 bases at J, with 13 bases between the two ends. Germline lookup yields CDR1 SGDLS and CDR2 YYNGEE. The CDR3 loop spans 14 amino acids. CDR3 region: CASGAETTYNEQFF. DNA of the CDR3: TGTGCCAGCGGGGCCGAGACAACCTACAATGAGCAGTTCTTC.

The rearrangement joins TRBV6-2 or TRBV6-3 to TRBJ2-7; 7 nucleotides agree with TRBD2. Looked up from germline, CDR1 is MNHEY and CDR2 is SVGEGT. V trimming: 5 bases; J trimming: 2 bases; junction bases outside the gene matches: 6. This CDR3 spans 14 amino acids. The CDR3 DNA sequence: TGTGCCAGCAGTGATTGGGGGACTACCTACGAGCAGTACGTC. It is translated as CASSDWGTTYEQYV.

Regarding this clonotype: Just one base apart from a much larger clone, this may be a read error. The chain is built from TRBV3-1 and TRBJ1-5, with D possibly matching TRBD1 (6 bases). The CDR3 runs to 15 residues. Germline assignment: CDR1 LGHDT and CDR2 YNNKEL (reference sequence). The V and J ends lost 2 bases and 7 bases respectively, with 15 bases between them. The CDR3 reads CASSQYLQGGQPQHF. The DNA of the CDR3 is TGTGCCAGCAGCCAATACTTACAGGGAGGCCAGCCCCAGCATTTT.

The chain joins TRBV20-1 to TRBJ2-7; D may be TRBD2 (6 bases). The germline CDR1 and CDR2 sequences are DFQATT and SNEGSKA (reference sequence). V lost 4 bases and J 0 bases, leaving 10 bases between the germline ends. There are 13 residues in the CDR3. CDR3 DNA sequence: TGCAGTGCTATCCCCGGGGGCTCCTACGAGCAGTACTTC. Translation: CSAIPGGSYEQYF.

The chain combines TRBV11-2 with TRBJ2-5; no definite D call. The DNA matches TRBJ2-1 better at its end, which makes the J call doubtful. There are 15 residues in the CDR3. CDR1 is SGHAT, CDR2 FQNNGV, per germline. CDR3 sequence reads: CASSLTPDLYNEQFF. DNA for the CDR3: TGTGCCAGCAGCTTAACGCCCGACTTGTACAATGAGCAGTTCTTC.

The chain links TRBV20-1 to TRBJ2-3; 9 bases agree with TRBD2. V lost 3 bases, J lost 4 bases, and 8 bases stayed unmatched. Germline CDR1 is DFQATT and CDR2 is SNEGSKA (reference sequence). The CDR3 extends over 15 amino acids. CDR3 region: CSARPSGKESDTQYF. The CDR3 nucleotides are TGCAGTGCTAGGCCTAGCGGGAAGGAGTCAGATACGCAGTATTTT.

This clonotype was detected ten times or more. This chain uses TRBV19 with TRBJ1-1; D is possibly TRBD1 (6 bases). V was trimmed by 3 bases and J by 0 bases, leaving 11 bases between them. Germline V gives CDR1 LNHDA, CDR2 SQIVND (reference sequence). The CDR3 extends over 15 amino acids. CDR3 bases: TGTGCCAGTAGTATCAGGGACATATTGAACACTGAAGCTTTCTTT. This translates into CASSIRDILNTEAFF. Full variable domain (outside the CDR3, taken from reference TRBV19 and TRBJ1-1): DGGITQSPKYLFRKEGQNVTLSCEQNLNHDAMYWYRQDPGQGLRLIYYSQIVNDFQKGDIAEGYSVSREKKESFPLTVTSAQKNPTAFYLCASSIRDILNTEAFFGQGTRLTVV.

The sample holds many counts of this clonotype. The chain links TRBV20-1 to TRBJ2-3, with no clear D. Trimming took off 4 bases at V and 0 bases at J, with 11 bases between the two ends. This CDR3 spans 14 amino acids. Per the germline V gene, CDR1 is DFQATT and CDR2 is SNEGSKA (reference sequence). The CDR3 here is CSAIAESSTDTQYF. CDR3 nucleotide sequence: TGCAGTGCTATTGCGGAGTCTAGCACAGATACGCAGTATTTT.

This clonotype was counted at least ten times. The chain carries TRBV5-1 and TRBJ2-1; no reliable D call. The germline gives CDR1 SGHRS, CDR2 YFSETQ. Trimming removed 0 bases from V and 2 bases from J, with 6 bases in between. This CDR3 is 14 amino acids long. The chain's CDR3 is CASSLASTYNEQFF. DNA of the CDR3: TGCGCCAGCAGCTTGGCCAGCACCTACAATGAGCAGTTCTTC.

This clonotype has at least ten counts. The V call is TRBV19, the J call TRBJ2-1; TRBD2 agrees at 8 bases. CDR1 and CDR2 (germline): LNHDA, SQIVND (reference sequence). CDR3 length: 15 residues. Unmatched junction bases numbered 9, after V lost 3 bases and J lost 8 bases. The CDR3 sequence: CASSIRSGSRYEQFF. CDR3 bases: TGTGCCAGTAGTATTAGGAGCGGGAGTCGGTATGAGCAGTTCTTC.

The genes are TRBV19 and TRBJ2-1; 9 bases are a match to TRBD2. V shed 5 bases and J 5 bases; nucleotides not matched to a gene: 4. This CDR3 spans 14 amino acids. The germline V gene encodes CDR1 LNHDA and CDR2 SQIVND (reference sequence). As DNA, the CDR3 is TGTGCCAGTAGTCCTAGCGGGATAAACAATGAGCAGTTCTTC. Amino acid sequence: CASSPSGINNEQFF.

The chain carries TRBV7-3 and TRBJ1-6; D gene uncertain. V was shortened by 5 bases and J by 9 bases, with 11 bases between the two germline ends. Germline V gene lookup returns CDR1 SGHTA and CDR2 FQGTGA. The CDR3 consists of 13 residues. The CDR3 region is CASSLRRGSPLHF. DNA of the CDR3: TGTGCCAGCAGCCTGCGTCGGGGTTCACCCCTCCACTTT.

On this clonotype: A clone one base away is much larger, so this may be a read error. The CDR3, as DNA: TGCAGTGCTAGACAGAGTACAGGGGGTCGTGAAGCTTCCTTT. Encoded protein: CSARQSTGGREASF. The V gene is TRBV20-1, the J gene TRBJ1-1; 8 bases are shared with TRBD1. The CDR3 runs to 14 residues. CDR1 DFQATT and CDR2 SNEGSKA come from the germline V gene (reference sequence).